This T cell receptor beta chain was sequenced in a study of OX40 agonist ivuxolimab in advanced cancers. Study in general: Dose-escalation patients had hepatocellular carcinoma, melanoma, renal cell or head and neck cancer. A male proportion of 70% to 90% was recorded, with mean age around 55 years and range about 20 to 79. Of the patients, three showed partial responses, one with hepatocellular carcinoma and two with cutaneous melanoma. Findings and caveats of the study: On average, CD8+ T cells showed a greater number of expanded clones than CD4+.

About this clone: Its antigen remains unknown.

The CDR3 runs to 13 residues. The V and J ends lost 8 bases and 5 bases respectively, with 12 bases between them. In germline, CDR1 is LNHDA, CDR2 SQIVND (reference sequence). TCRdb keeps only in-frame clones here, not all; method: immunoSEQ multiplex PCR. The sample contains 50,000 to 65,000 clones, roughly nine tenths of which appear only once. This chain connects TRBV19 to TRBJ2-2; no firm D call. The specimen was CD4+ or CD8+ T cells sorted from blood, collected in a trial of the OX40 agonist ivuxolimab. The origin of this receptor is an adult with an advanced solid tumor such as melanoma, head and neck, liver or kidney cancer. The CDR3 DNA follows: TGTGCCAGTGGGAATTTAATGACCGGGGAGCTGTTTTTT. Translating it yields CASGNLMTGELFF.